The 22 T cell receptor beta chains given below trace back to one sample, sequenced in a study of control samples from healthy donors and cancer patients (TCRdb year 2020). Library method: the immunoSEQ multiplex PCR assay. The table comes from immuneACCESS by way of TCRdb, which keeps in-frame sequences with V and J called. Part of the clones is missing from these tables; in studies checked, under half for an unresolved V gene and the rest for unknown reasons. The sample includes 90,000 to 110,000 clones, with roughly 85% observed a single time. The top ten hold 13% of the sample. The sequenced sample was blood. All receptors derive from a woman aged 50 to 60 in good health.

The chain employs TRBV5-1 and TRBJ1-4; 7 positions match TRBD1. Germline CDR1 and CDR2: SGHRS and YFSETQ. This CDR3 is 16 amino acids long. Trimming at V came to 6 bases and at J to 1 base, leaving 9 bases not matched to a gene. The CDR3 nucleotides are TGCGCCAGCAAAAGTTCCCCAGGGGGAACTAATGAAAAACTGTTTTTT. Protein: CASKSSPGGTNEKLFF.

The chain couples TRBV7-2 to TRBJ2-1; TRBD2 aligns across 14 bases. The CDR3 is 18 amino acids. The germline gives CDR1 SGHTA, CDR2 FQGNSA. Trimming took 5 bases from V and 6 from J; bases not matched to a gene: 12. Here the CDR3 reads CASSRTSGGLSGINEQFF. CDR3 nucleotide sequence: TGTGCCAGCAGCCGGACTAGCGGGGGGCTCTCGGGAATCAATGAGCAGTTCTTC.

CDR3 in amino acids: CASSLESSTGDEQYF. CDR3 in DNA: TGCGCCAGCAGCTTGGAGTCTTCGACGGGGGACGAGCAGTACTTC. The genes are TRBV5-1 and TRBJ2-7; D is possibly TRBD2 (6 bases). Germline loops: CDR1 SGHRS, CDR2 YFSETQ. With 0 bases removed from V and 5 bases from J, the gap between germline ends came to 15 bases. The CDR3 has 15 residues.

The chain links TRBV27 to TRBJ1-2; D is unclear. V lost 4 bases and J lost 5, with 14 bases in between. The V gene's germline CDR1 is MNHEY and CDR2 SMNVEV (reference sequence). The CDR3 is 14 residues long. The CDR3 bases are TGTGCCAGCAGTTCCGGGCCCCAGCTGTATGGCTACACCTTC. Its translation is CASSSGPQLYGYTF.

The chain uses TRBV21-1 and TRBJ1-6; the D call TRBD1 from the table was never checked on the DNA. TRBV21-1 is recorded as a pseudogene. CDR3 size: 14 residues. CDR3 DNA sequence: TGTGCCGGAGCCCCGGACAGGGGATATTCACCCCTCCACTTT. Translation gives CAGAPDRGYSPLHF.

As concerns this clone: Other DNA sequences in the sample encode the same CDR3. The chain joins TRBV6-5 to TRBJ1-6; a weak D match, TRBD1 (5 bases). The germline V gene has CDR1 MNHEY and CDR2 SVGAGI. The CDR3 runs to 14 residues. V was trimmed by 8 bases and J by 13 bases, leaving 21 bases between them. CDR3 coding DNA: TGTGCCAGCGGAAAGGAGAGGGGAAGATCGCCCCTCCACTTT. Amino acid sequence: CASGKERGRSPLHF.

This rearrangement joins TRBV7-9 to TRBJ2-3; D may be TRBD1 (6 bases). The CDR3 contains 16 residues. Germline V gene sequence: CDR1 SEHNR, CDR2 FQNEAQ (reference sequence). Trimming shortened V by 0 bases and J by 0 bases, and 10 bases separated the two germline ends. CDR3 DNA sequence: TGTGCCAGCAGCTTAGCCGGGACACTTAGCACAGATACGCAGTATTTT. Amino acids: CASSLAGTLSTDTQYF. The full variable domain, rest sourced from reference TRBV7-9 and TRBJ2-3, is DTGVSQNPRHKITKRGQNVTFRCDPISEHNRLYWYRQTLGQGPEFLTYFQNEAQLEKSRLLSDRFSAERPKGSFSTLEIQRTEQGDSAMYLCASSLAGTLSTDTQYFGPGTRLTVL.

The rearrangement links TRBV5-4 to TRBJ1-2, with D perhaps TRBD1 (6 bases). Trimming shortened V by 7 bases and J by 8 bases, and 18 bases separated the two germline ends. The germline V gene has CDR1 SGHNT and CDR2 YYREEE (reference sequence). The CDR3 extends over 13 amino acids. The DNA for the CDR3 is TGTGCCAGCCGTGTATGGGGGCTAGACGGCTACACCTTC. Residues: CASRVWGLDGYTF.

The V call is TRBV10-3, the J call TRBJ2-7; the match to TRBD1 covers 10 bases. There are 13 residues in the CDR3. V dropped 9 bases and J dropped 7; count of bases not matched to a gene: 9. Germline V gene sequence: CDR1 ENHRY, CDR2 SYGVKD. The CDR3: CAMGQGPPKEQYF. The CDR3 nucleotides are TGTGCCATGGGACAGGGGCCACCCAAGGAGCAGTACTTC.

This rearrangement joins TRBV5-8 to TRBJ2-7, with 7 bases that match TRBD2. CDR3 size: 16 residues. Germline assignment: CDR1 SGHTS and CDR2 YDEGEE. J lost 0 bases, V lost 4 bases, and 10 bases had no gene match. CDR3 loop: CASSRRWGGSSYEQYF. In nucleotides, the CDR3 is TGTGCCAGCAGCCGCCGTTGGGGGGGAAGCTCCTACGAGCAGTACTTC. Full variable domain (remainder filled in from reference TRBV5-8 and TRBJ2-7): EAGVTQSPTHLIKTRGQQATLRCSPISGHTSVYWYQQALGLGLQFLLWYDEGEERNRGNFPPRFSGRQFPNYSSELNVNALELEDSALYLCASSRRWGGSSYEQYFGPGTRLTVT.

The rearrangement links TRBV9 to TRBJ2-2; 8 nucleotides match TRBD2. CDR1 is SGDLS and CDR2 is YYNGEE in the germline V gene. The CDR3 consists of 14 residues. V lost 6 bases to trimming and J lost 7 bases; unmatched junction nucleotides: 8. The CDR3 sequence is CASTSFGGGGELFF. Here the CDR3 DNA reads TGTGCCAGCACCTCTTTCGGGGGGGGCGGGGAGCTGTTTTTT.

The chain is built from TRBV19 and TRBJ1-1; a weak D match, TRBD1 (5 bases). The germline CDR1 and CDR2 sequences are LNHDA and SQIVND (reference sequence). This CDR3 has 16 residues. V was clipped by 3 bases and J by 4 bases, with 18 bases between them. The CDR3 bases are TGTGCCAGTAGTATTACGTGGGGAGGGGTAAGCACTGAAGCTTTCTTT. The encoded protein is CASSITWGGVSTEAFF.

This clone appeared a few times. The genes are TRBV11-2 and TRBJ1-2; the match to TRBD1 covers 9 bases. The germline gives CDR1 SGHAT, CDR2 FQNNGV. Trimming took 4 bases from V and 7 from J; bases not matched to a gene: 13. The CDR3 runs to 16 residues. CDR3 sequence: CASSSQTGTGNGGYTF. As DNA, the CDR3 is TGTGCCAGCAGCTCGCAAACCGGGACAGGGAACGGTGGCTACACCTTC.

About this clone itself: The sample carries other DNA sequences with the same CDR3. This chain joins TRBV18 and TRBJ2-2; D is unresolved. The V gene lost 3 bases and the J gene lost 1 base, with 6 bases spanning the gap. Per germline, CDR1 KGHSH and CDR2 LQKENI. This CDR3 is 14 amino acids long. CDR3 bases: TGTGCCAGCTCACCCAGCGTGAACACCGGGGAGCTGTTTTTT. This gives the protein CASSPSVNTGELFF.

The CDR3 loop is CASSYSAGGRVYNEQFF. The CDR3 bases are TGTGCCAGCAGTTATTCAGCGGGGGGGCGGGTGTACAATGAGCAGTTCTTC. The chain recombines TRBV27 with TRBJ2-1; 10 bases match TRBD2. V shed 4 bases and J 4 bases; nucleotides not matched to a gene: 10. CDR1 is MNHEY, CDR2 SMNVEV, per germline (reference sequence). CDR3 length: 17 amino acids.

This clone was observed once. The chain uses TRBV6-5 and TRBJ1-3; 9 bases line up with TRBD1. The germline CDR1 and CDR2 sequences are MNHEY and SVGAGI. The length of the CDR3 is 15 residues. The V and J ends lost 6 bases and 3 bases, in that order; junction bases with no gene match: 6. The CDR3 DNA sequence: TGTGCCAGCAGGACAGGGGGGGCGGTTGGAAACACCATATATTTT. Translated: CASRTGGAVGNTIYF.

J is TRBJ2-7 and V is TRBV11-2; D is ambiguous. With 0 bases removed from V and 3 bases from J, the gap between germline ends came to 12 bases. Germline V CDR1 and CDR2: SGHAT, FQNNGV. This CDR3 is 15 amino acids long. The CDR3: CASSLESQAHYEQYF. DNA of the CDR3: TGTGCCAGCAGCTTAGAATCGCAGGCCCACTACGAGCAGTACTTC.

V usage is TRBV11-1 and J usage is TRBJ2-7, with D possibly being TRBD2 (6 bases). Between the trimmed V and J ends, which lost 0 bases and 7 bases, there was a span of 13 bases. Germline V gene sequence: CDR1 SGHAT, CDR2 FQDESV (reference sequence). CDR3 length: 14 amino acids. CDR3 loop: CASSLAGGVGEQYF. The CDR3 region has the DNA TGTGCCAGCAGCTTAGCGGGAGGCGTGGGGGAGCAGTACTTC.

The CDR3 reads CASRRLEEQYF. In DNA form, the CDR3 reads TGTGCCAGCAGACGCTTAGAGGAGCAGTACTTC. V is TRBV6-6 and J is TRBJ2-7; D uncertain. The CDR3 is 11 amino acids. The V end lost 6 bases, the J end lost 7 bases, and 10 bases lay between the germline ends. Germline values: CDR1 MNHNY, CDR2 SVGAGI (reference sequence).

This clone was recorded once. The chain couples TRBV29-1 to TRBJ2-1; maybe TRBD1 (5 bases). Per germline, CDR1 SQVTM and CDR2 ANQGSEA. V shed 5 bases and J shed 0 bases, with 17 bases lying between them. The CDR3 has 16 amino acids. The CDR3 sequence is CSVNGQRQSSYNEQFF. DNA for the CDR3: TGCAGCGTTAACGGCCAGAGACAGAGCTCCTACAATGAGCAGTTCTTC.

J is TRBJ2-7 and V is TRBV3-1 (or the pseudogene TRBV3-2), with D perhaps TRBD2 (6 bases). CDR1 is LGHDT, CDR2 YNNKEL, per germline (reference sequence). This CDR3 contains 13 residues. V was shortened by 8 bases and J by 4 bases, with 15 bases between the two germline ends. The CDR3 sequence: CASGWASDYEQYF. Here the CDR3 DNA reads TGTGCCAGCGGCTGGGCTAGCGATTACGAGCAGTACTTC.

The rearrangement joins TRBV24-1 to TRBJ1-5; no clear D gene. In germline, CDR1 is KGHDR, CDR2 SFDVKD. The length of the CDR3 is 16 residues. V was cut by 5 bases and J by 2 bases, with 15 bases left in between. In DNA form, the CDR3 reads TGTGCCACCAGTGCGGAGGACTCCAGTGGCAATCAGCCCCAGCATTTT. This encodes CATSAEDSSGNQPQHF.